These 10 T cell receptor beta chains originate from one sample sequenced in a study of spatial heterogeneity in lung cancer (dated 2019 in TCRdb). Explained via the paper, the time point label denotes: blood at routine non-recurrence follow-up after resection. For TCR sequencing, whole RNA was extracted from tumor and nontumor lung tissue, or from cryopreserved PBMC samples, and no cell sorting was done. The method was 5' RACE. This sample was sequenced with a NextSeq 500. The raw public reads went through TCRdb reprocessing: fastp at Q25, MiXCR clone calling, in-frame beta chains kept. Entries are consolidated by CDR3 protein sequence, retaining the most common genes and DNA. The sample contains around 110,000 distinct CDR3 sequences, 9.5% to 15% of them found a single time. Over 15% of the sample is in the top ten clones. The source material was PBMCs, sampled at follow-up. These receptor sequences come from a male donor with early-stage non-small cell lung cancer.

This clonotype has at least ten counts. V and J are TRBV7-9 and TRBJ2-4; tentative D call: TRBD1 (5 bases). Trimming pared 1 base from V and 5 bases from J, leaving 6 bases between. The CDR3 has 13 amino acids. CDR1 and CDR2 (germline): SEHNR, FQNEAQ (reference sequence). CDR3 region: CASSLGGENIQYF. The DNA of the CDR3 is TGTGCCAGCAGCTTAGGGGGCGAAAACATTCAGTACTTC.

This clonotype was detected only a few times. The chain joins TRBV15 to TRBJ2-7; tentative D call: TRBD2 (5 bases). The CDR3 is made up of 13 amino acids. The ends were cut back, 8 bases at V and 2 bases at J, with 13 bases in the middle. The germline gives CDR1 LNHNV, CDR2 YYDKDF (reference sequence). CDR3: CATRGPGTYEQYF. The DNA for the CDR3 is TGTGCCACCCGCGGGCCCGGGACCTACGAGCAGTACTTC.

This clonotype occurred many times. The rearrangement links TRBV20-1 to TRBJ1-2; D uncertain. Germline V gene sequence: CDR1 DFQATT, CDR2 SNEGSKA (reference sequence). This CDR3 comprises 12 residues. V shed 6 bases and J shed 4 bases, with 12 bases lying between them. The DNA of the CDR3 is TGCAGTGCCTCAAGGGAGCTCTATGGCTACACCTTC. As protein: CSASRELYGYTF.

This clonotype was seen repeatedly, ten times or more. The rearrangement joins TRBV27 to TRBJ2-1, with D unclear. Trimming cost V 3 bases and J 6 bases, with 3 bases left between them. In germline, CDR1 is MNHEY, CDR2 SMNVEV (reference sequence). This CDR3 is 11 amino acids long. CDR3 sequence reads: CASSFSNEQFF. CDR3 DNA sequence: TGTGCCAGCAGTTTTTCCAATGAGCAGTTCTTC.

As regards this clonotype: This may be a read error, as it is one base from a much larger clone. V gene TRBV28 combines with J gene TRBJ1-4, with unresolved D. The CDR3 sequence is 15 residues long. V gave up 4 bases and J gave up 8 bases, with 17 bases separating them. The germline gives CDR1 MDHEN, CDR2 SYDVKM. As DNA, the CDR3 is TGTGCCAGCAGTTCATCCGTGGCCTTCGGGGAAAAACTGTTTTTT. Translating gives CASSSSVAFGEKLFF.

In this sample, this clonotype turned up a few times. The chain combines TRBV3-1 with TRBJ2-1; D gene uncertain. CDR3 length: 15 residues. In germline, CDR1 is LGHDT, CDR2 YNNKEL (reference sequence). The V gene lost 5 bases and the J gene lost 0 bases, with 11 bases spanning the gap. The CDR3 loop reads CASSVDTYSYNEQFF. DNA of the CDR3: TGTGCCAGCAGCGTCGACACATACTCCTACAATGAGCAGTTCTTC.

This clonotype has a handful of counts. The chain couples TRBV7-9 to TRBJ2-1; 8 bases align to TRBD2. Germline CDR1 SEHNR, CDR2 FQNEAQ (reference sequence). The V and J ends lost 4 bases and 4 bases, in that order; junction bases with no gene match: 6. The CDR3 contains 15 residues. For the CDR3, the DNA is TGTGCCAGCAGCTCCCGGGGGGGCATTTACAATGAGCAGTTCTTC. Its protein product is CASSSRGGIYNEQFF.

This clonotype was counted many times. The gene calls are TRBV20-1 and TRBJ1-5; perhaps TRBD1 as D (5 bases). The CDR3 is 16 amino acids. Germline V CDR1 and CDR2: DFQATT, SNEGSKA (reference sequence). V was pared by 2 bases and J by 3 bases, with 17 bases between. CDR3 loop: CSARPGGATSNQPQHF. Written as DNA, the CDR3 is TGCAGTGCTAGACCCGGAGGGGCTACGTCCAATCAGCCCCAGCATTTT.

This clonotype was found many times. The rearrangement links TRBV7-8 to TRBJ2-5; D perhaps matches TRBD2 (5 bases). The CDR3 has 12 residues. Germline CDR1 SGHVS, CDR2 FQNEAQ. V gave up 3 bases and J gave up 9 bases, with 11 bases separating them. The CDR3 here is CASSFVLEAQYF. The CDR3 bases are TGTGCCAGCAGCTTTGTGCTGGAGGCCCAGTACTTC.

This clonotype was seen a few times. V usage is TRBV5-1 and J usage is TRBJ2-3; possibly TRBD2 for D (5 bases). Trimming shortened V by 1 base and J by 0 bases, and 6 bases separated the two germline ends. Germline assignment: CDR1 SGHRS and CDR2 YFSETQ. This CDR3 comprises 14 residues. The CDR3 loop reads CASSLPGSTDTQYF. DNA for the CDR3: TGCGCCAGCAGCTTGCCGGGGAGCACAGATACGCAGTATTTT.